The source of this TCR beta chain is a study of T cell responses to AZD1222 COVID-19 vaccine. In the study overall: Whether given at about 4 or about 12 weeks, second doses were pooled.

Study-level points and caveats: Donors in the cohort were predominantly white British and more often female, and clonal diversity was possibly underestimated.

The CDR3 runs 16 residues. Germline V gene lookup returns CDR1 SGHRS and CDR2 YFSETQ. Trimming took 3 bases from V and 3 from J, leaving 15 bases between them. There are a few counts of this clone. No antigen is known for it. The repertoire was sequenced with immunoSEQ multiplex PCR; TCRdb's copy has only in-frame clones and lacks some. The sample holds about 100,000 clones; roughly 86% are singletons and the top ten take 3.3%. The sequence derives from an adult in good health. The material was peripheral blood, obtained on day 0 of AZD1222 vaccination. The J gene is TRBJ2-2, the V gene TRBV5-1, with TRBD1 as a possible D gene (5 bases). The CDR3 DNA reads TGCGCCAGCAGCTCCAGGGTGGGGTGGGACACCGGGGAGCTGTTTTTT. Translation: CASSSRVGWDTGELFF.